The 29 T cell receptor beta chains below come from one sample, sequenced in a study of OX40 agonist ivuxolimab in advanced cancers. Repertoires were generated with immunoSEQ multiplex PCR, while TCRdb's copy carries only in-frame clones and drops some. The sample shows some 70,000 clones, over 75% of them seen only once. The source was CD4+ or CD8+ T cells sorted from blood, collected in a trial of the OX40 agonist ivuxolimab. The receptors come from an adult with an advanced solid tumor such as melanoma, head and neck, liver or kidney cancer.

The gene calls are TRBV4-2 and TRBJ2-3, with D possibly matching TRBD2 (7 bases). V lost 3 bases and J lost 15, with 16 bases in between. The CDR3 extends over 12 amino acids. Looked up from germline, CDR1 is LGHNA and CDR2 is YNFKEQ. The CDR3 loop is CASSQEGGGRYF. CDR3 sequence (DNA): TGTGCCAGCAGCCAGGAGGGGGGGGGCCGCTATTTT.

The chain is built from TRBV2 and TRBJ2-2; no firm D call. Germline-derived CDR1 and CDR2 are SNHLY and FYNNEI. V was cut by 5 bases and J by 8 bases, with 15 bases left in between. The CDR3 length is 14 residues. In DNA form, the CDR3 reads TGTGCCAGCAGTCCTGACTCCGGAGTAGGGGAGCTGTTTTTT. Translating gives CASSPDSGVGELFF.

The chain has TRBV11-2 and TRBJ2-7; the D is unclear. The ends were cut back, 2 bases at V and 7 bases at J, with 12 bases in the middle. The CDR3 contains 13 residues. The V gene's germline CDR1 is SGHAT and CDR2 FQNNGV. The CDR3 sequence is CASSLPGQEEQYV. The CDR3 DNA is TGTGCCAGCAGCTTACCCGGGCAGGAAGAGCAGTACGTC.

The rearrangement uses TRBV2 and TRBJ2-4; the D gene is possibly TRBD2 (6 bases). V was cut by 5 bases and J by 4 bases, with 18 bases left in between. Germline lookup yields CDR1 SNHLY and CDR2 FYNNEI. This CDR3 has 16 residues. Here the CDR3 DNA reads TGTGCCAGCAGTCCAGAGCCCCTAGCGAATAAAAACATTCAGTACTTC. The encoded protein is CASSPEPLANKNIQYF. Variable domain in full (rest from reference TRBV2 and TRBJ2-4): EPEVTQTPSHQVTQMGQEVILRCVPISNHLYFYWYRQILGQKVEFLVSFYNNEISEKSEIFDDQFSVERPDGSNFTLKIRSTKLEDSAMYFCASSPEPLANKNIQYFGAGTRLSVL.

The rearrangement links TRBV4-2 to TRBJ2-2; TRBD2 is a possible D gene (6 bases). CDR3 length: 16 amino acids. The V gene's germline CDR1 is LGHNA and CDR2 YNFKEQ. The V gene lost 1 base and the J gene lost 4 bases, with 13 bases spanning the gap. The CDR3 region is CASSQGQAGPTGELFF. The CDR3, as DNA: TGTGCCAGCAGCCAAGGTCAAGCGGGTCCCACCGGGGAGCTGTTTTTT.

The sample holds one count of this clone. The chain is built from TRBV7-2 and TRBJ2-3; 8 nucleotides match TRBD2. This CDR3 contains 15 residues. Trimming took 2 bases from V and 8 from J; bases not matched to a gene: 9. In germline, CDR1 is SGHTA, CDR2 FQGNSA. CDR3 region: CASSLTGGPTSTQYF. CDR3 DNA: TGTGCCAGCAGCTTAACGGGAGGGCCGACCTCTACGCAGTATTTT. Supplemented by reference TRBV7-2 and TRBJ2-3, the full variable domain reads GAGVSQSPSNKVTEKGKDVELRCDPISGHTALYWYRQSLGQGLEFLIYFQGNSAPDKSGLPSDRFSAERTGGSVSTLTIQRTQQEDSAVYLCASSLTGGPTSTQYFGPGTRLTVL.

The V gene is TRBV5-1, the J gene TRBJ1-1; 7 bases map to TRBD1. Germline loops: CDR1 SGHRS, CDR2 YFSETQ. The CDR3 totals 14 residues. The V gene end was trimmed by 1 base and the J gene end by 3 bases; junction bases not matched to a gene: 3. CDR3: CASSLNTGDTEAFF. The CDR3 DNA is TGCGCCAGCAGCTTGAATACAGGGGACACTGAAGCTTTCTTT. Looking up the rest from reference TRBV5-1 and TRBJ1-1 gives the full variable domain: KAGVTQTPRYLIKTRGQQVTLSCSPISGHRSVSWYQQTPGQGLQFLFEYFSETQRNKGNFPGRFSGRQFSNSRSEMNVSTLELGDSALYLCASSLNTGDTEAFFGQGTRLTVV.

The chain links TRBV5-1 to TRBJ2-1; TRBD2 aligns across 10 bases. CDR1 and CDR2 from the germline V gene are SGHRS and YFSETQ. Trimming at V came to 3 bases and at J to 5 bases, leaving 8 bases not matched to a gene. The CDR3 loop spans 16 amino acids. The chain's CDR3 is CASSSGYTSGNNEQFF. DNA for the CDR3: TGCGCCAGCAGCTCCGGGTACACTAGCGGGAACAATGAGCAGTTCTTC.

The genes are TRBV5-6 and TRBJ2-1; 16 nucleotides agree with TRBD2. Germline V gene data show CDR1 as SGHDT and CDR2 as YYEEEE. V shed 0 bases, J shed 8 bases, and the junction held 5 bases outside the gene matches. This CDR3 spans 17 amino acids. This CDR3 reads CASSLGGLAGGMDEQFF. DNA of the CDR3: TGTGCCAGCAGCTTGGGGGGACTAGCGGGAGGGATGGATGAGCAGTTCTTC.

V and J are TRBV19 and TRBJ2-1, with a possible D match to TRBD2 (6 bases). From germline, CDR1 is LNHDA and CDR2 SQIVND (reference sequence). V was shortened by 0 bases and J by 8 bases, with 17 bases between the two germline ends. The CDR3 covers 16 residues. Written as DNA, the CDR3 is TGTGCCAGTAGTATAGATCTATTAGGAGGGGTCGATGAGCAGTTCTTC. Translating gives CASSIDLLGGVDEQFF. Filled out from reference TRBV19 and TRBJ2-1, the complete variable domain reads DGGITQSPKYLFRKEGQNVTLSCEQNLNHDAMYWYRQDPGQGLRLIYYSQIVNDFQKGDIAEGYSVSREKKESFPLTVTSAQKNPTAFYLCASSIDLLGGVDEQFFGPGTRLTVL.

This clone was detected a few times. CDR3 DNA: TGCGCCAGCAGCTTGGCGCCGGTGGGACAACCTACGAAGCAGTACGTC. Translated, it gives CASSLAPVGQPTKQYV. The chain links TRBV5-1 to TRBJ2-7; D is possibly TRBD1 (6 bases). Trimming removed 0 bases from V and 8 bases from J, with 21 bases in between. Germline CDR1 and CDR2: SGHRS and YFSETQ. CDR3 length: 16 amino acids.

The CDR3 sequence: CASSVGTGGTDTQYF. The CDR3 region has the DNA TGTGCCAGCAGCGTAGGAACAGGGGGAACAGATACGCAGTATTTT. The V and J genes are TRBV9 and TRBJ2-3; 8 bases are shared with TRBD1. Per germline, CDR1 SGDLS and CDR2 YYNGEE. V shed 0 bases, J shed 3 bases, and the junction held 3 bases outside the gene matches. This CDR3 contains 15 residues.

The rearrangement links TRBV15 to TRBJ2-4; 7 positions match TRBD2. The junction had 8 bases not matched to a gene; V was cut back by 0 bases and J by 3 bases. Germline lookup yields CDR1 LNHNV and CDR2 YYDKDF (reference sequence). The CDR3 has 17 amino acids. CDR3 protein: CATSRDLQSGIKNIQYF. The CDR3 nucleotides are TGTGCCACCAGCAGAGATCTTCAAAGCGGGATCAAAAACATTCAGTACTTC. Complete variable domain (other parts from reference TRBV15 and TRBJ2-4): DAMVIQNPRYQVTQFGKPVTLSCSQTLNHNVMYWYQQKSSQAPKLLFHYYDKDFNNEADTPDNFQSRRPNTSFCFLDIRSPGLGDTAMYLCATSRDLQSGIKNIQYFGAGTRLSVL.

The chain is built from TRBV18 and TRBJ1-1, with D tentatively TRBD1 (6 bases). V was cut by 6 bases and J by 1 base, with 12 bases left in between. Per the germline V gene, CDR1 is KGHSH and CDR2 is LQKENI. This CDR3 is 14 amino acids long. The CDR3 DNA is TGTGCCAGCTCTCAGGGGTCCGCGAACACTGAAGCTTTCTTT. Translated, it gives CASSQGSANTEAFF. The full variable domain, in which reference TRBV18 and TRBJ1-1 provide the parts outside the CDR3, is NAGVMQNPRHLVRRRGQEARLRCSPMKGHSHVYWYRQLPEEGLKFMVYLQKENIIDESGMPKERFSAEFPKEGPSILRIQQVVRGDSAAYFCASSQGSANTEAFFGQGTRLTVV.

This chain links TRBV9 with TRBJ2-3; 8 nucleotides align to TRBD2. Germline V gene lookup returns CDR1 SGDLS and CDR2 YYNGEE. The ends lost 0 bases at V and 4 bases at J; junction bases unmatched: 7. The CDR3 length is 16 residues. CDR3 amino acids: CASSVEAGVGADTQYF. The DNA of the CDR3 is TGTGCCAGCAGCGTAGAAGCGGGAGTGGGGGCAGATACGCAGTATTTT.

The rearrangement joins TRBV30 to TRBJ2-3, with 11 bases matching TRBD2. The V gene's germline CDR1 is GTSNPN and CDR2 SVGIG (reference sequence). The CDR3 extends over 16 amino acids. V trimming: 1 base; J trimming: 0 bases; junction bases outside the gene matches: 3. The CDR3 coding sequence is TGTGCCTGGAGTGAAGGACTAGCGGGTAGCACAGATACGCAGTATTTT. This codes for CAWSEGLAGSTDTQYF.

The chain links TRBV5-1 to TRBJ1-6; 7 bases line up with TRBD1. The CDR3 sequence is 16 residues long. CDR1 and CDR2 from the germline V gene are SGHRS and YFSETQ. V dropped 4 bases and J dropped 8; count of bases not matched to a gene: 12. CDR3 sequence reads: CASSARTGGFDSPLHF. CDR3 bases: TGCGCCAGCAGCGCCCGGACAGGAGGATTCGATTCACCCCTCCACTTT.

This clone was observed a few times. The chain uses TRBV7-7 and TRBJ2-1; no reliable D call. The CDR3 is 15 residues long. CDR1 SSHAT and CDR2 FNYEAQ come from the germline V gene (reference sequence). The V gene lost 5 bases and the J gene lost 0 bases, with 11 bases spanning the gap. The CDR3 sequence: CASSPTPGSYNEQFF. DNA of the CDR3: TGTGCCAGCAGCCCCACGCCAGGCTCCTACAATGAGCAGTTCTTC.

This sequence joins TRBV5-5 and TRBJ2-5; TRBD1 matches 7 bases. Germline V lookup: CDR1 SGHKS, CDR2 YYEKEE (reference sequence). The J segment lost 4 bases and the V segment lost 1 base, leaving 4 bases of the junction unmatched. This CDR3 comprises 14 residues. CDR3 loop: CASSLSNRGETQYF. The DNA of the CDR3 is TGTGCCAGCAGCTTGAGCAACAGGGGAGAGACCCAGTACTTC.

Ten or more counts support this clone. The chain couples TRBV28 to TRBJ1-2; TRBD1 aligns across 11 bases. Germline V gives CDR1 MDHEN, CDR2 SYDVKM. The CDR3 sequence is 16 residues long. J lost 4 bases, V lost 6 bases, and 10 bases had no gene match. CDR3 in DNA: TGTGCCAGCAGCGTGGCGCGGACAGGGGGCGGCTATGGCTACACCTTC. The encoded protein is CASSVARTGGGYGYTF.

The gene calls are TRBV30 and TRBJ2-1; the match to TRBD1 covers 10 bases. The CDR3 has 16 amino acids. Germline loops: CDR1 GTSNPN, CDR2 SVGIG (reference sequence). V dropped 1 base and J dropped 1; count of bases not matched to a gene: 4. The CDR3 DNA follows: TGTGCCTGGAGTGCCCCGGACAGGGGGTCCTACAATGAGCAGTTCTTC. It encodes CAWSAPDRGSYNEQFF.

A single count supports this clone. The chain is built from TRBV5-4 and TRBJ2-7; D assignment may be TRBD1 or TRBD2 (5 bases each). V gave up 0 bases and J gave up 6 bases, with 10 bases separating them. Germline CDR1 SGHNT, CDR2 YYREEE (reference sequence). The CDR3 runs to 13 residues. The DNA of the CDR3 is TGTGCCAGCAGCTTGGAACAGGACTCCGAGCAGTACGTC. Its translation: CASSLEQDSEQYV.

The chain uses TRBV2 and TRBJ1-4; TRBD1 agrees at 10 bases. CDR1 and CDR2 (germline): SNHLY, FYNNEI. Losses at the gene ends were 5 bases for V and 7 bases for J; bases not matched to a gene: 4. CDR3 length equals 14 residues. The CDR3 protein is CASSQTGGLEKLFF. CDR3 DNA: TGTGCCAGCAGTCAGACAGGGGGCCTTGAAAAACTGTTTTTT.

The V call is TRBV6-5, the J call TRBJ2-5, with 8 bases matching TRBD1. The V gene's germline CDR1 is MNHEY and CDR2 SVGAGI. The CDR3 spans 14 residues. V shed 1 base, J shed 5 bases, and the junction held 3 bases outside the gene matches. The CDR3 loop reads CASSYFTGGETQYF. CDR3 DNA: TGTGCCAGCAGTTACTTCACAGGGGGGGAGACCCAGTACTTC.

This chain uses TRBV2 with TRBJ1-5, with D perhaps matching TRBD1 (5 bases). V lost 2 bases and J 3 bases, leaving 11 bases between the germline ends. The CDR3 consists of 15 residues. Germline V lookup: CDR1 SNHLY, CDR2 FYNNEI. In DNA form, the CDR3 reads TGTGCCAGCAGTGAATTGGGCAGGGACAATCAGCCCCAGCATTTT. Its translation is CASSELGRDNQPQHF.

The chain uses TRBV6-1 and TRBJ1-5; D is ambiguous. V dropped 1 base and J dropped 5 bases, with 9 bases sitting between them. CDR1 is MNHNS, CDR2 SASEGT, per germline. The CDR3 is made up of 14 amino acids. This CDR3 is CASSEVGVDQPQHF. CDR3 nucleotides: TGTGCCAGCAGTGAAGTGGGTGTAGATCAGCCCCAGCATTTT.

The rearrangement links TRBV2 to TRBJ1-4; TRBD1 might be the D (6 bases). The CDR3 has 13 amino acids. V was trimmed by 8 bases and J by 8 bases, leaving 15 bases between them. Germline assignment: CDR1 SNHLY and CDR2 FYNNEI. The CDR3 region is CASRVAGDEKLFF. CDR3 DNA: TGTGCCAGCCGGGTGGCAGGGGACGAAAAACTGTTTTTT. Complete variable domain (other parts from reference TRBV2 and TRBJ1-4): EPEVTQTPSHQVTQMGQEVILRCVPISNHLYFYWYRQILGQKVEFLVSFYNNEISEKSEIFDDQFSVERPDGSNFTLKIRSTKLEDSAMYFCASRVAGDEKLFFGSGTQLSVL.

This chain links TRBV7-2 with TRBJ2-7; D ambiguous. The V end lost 3 bases, the J end lost 6 bases, and 15 bases lay between the germline ends. CDR3 length: 14 residues. The germline CDR1 and CDR2 sequences are SGHTA and FQGNSA. For the CDR3, the DNA is TGTGCCAGCAGCTTGGGTCAGCGAATCGGCGAGCAGTACTTC. It translates to CASSLGQRIGEQYF.

The chain couples TRBV7-2 to TRBJ2-3; 8 positions agree with TRBD2. Trimming removed 1 base from V and 6 bases from J; junction bases left unmatched: 9. This CDR3 is 16 amino acids long. Germline loops: CDR1 SGHTA, CDR2 FQGNSA. The CDR3 here is CASSLVFGGGSDTQYF. Here the CDR3 DNA reads TGTGCCAGCAGCTTAGTTTTTGGCGGGGGGAGTGATACGCAGTATTTT. The full variable domain, its missing parts supplied by reference TRBV7-2 and TRBJ2-3, is GAGVSQSPSNKVTEKGKDVELRCDPISGHTALYWYRQSLGQGLEFLIYFQGNSAPDKSGLPSDRFSAERTGGSVSTLTIQRTQQEDSAVYLCASSLVFGGGSDTQYFGPGTRLTVL.